The clone carrying this TCR beta chain was observed a handful of times. Its antigen is unidentified. The source of the sample is a study of human T cells and chemical hapten exposure. Whole-study context: The patients were mostly female; they had alopecia areata, totalis or universalis. Study outcomes and limitations: Sensitizing to DPC left TCRs with a frequency above 1 in 1000 unaltered.

Time point specified: patch test 2, 6 weeks after DPC sensitization. Treatment of the sample: therapeutic diphenylcyclopropenone sensitization with weekly scalp DPC. In TCRdb, the RACE reads were re-called with MiXCR into one record per CDR3 protein. The sample gives under 450,000 distinct CDR3 sequences, about 6% of which show up once; roughly 5.4% is in the top ten. This CDR3 region has 16 residues. Germline-derived CDR1 and CDR2 are SGHTA and FQGNSA. Deletions cut 5 bases from V and 0 bases from J, with 15 bases between. The gene calls are TRBV7-2 and TRBJ2-3, with D possibly TRBD2 on 6 matching bases. The origin of this receptor is a woman aged 18 to 35 with alopecia areata. Some clones in this sample may be carry-over from other donors' samples. Sequenced material: whole blood, taken in connection with sensitization to the hapten diphenylcyclopropenone (DPC). The CDR3 DNA sequence: TGTGCCAGCAGCCCAGGACTAACCTCTAGCACAGATACGCAGTATTTT. Amino acid sequence: CASSPGLTSSTDTQYF.